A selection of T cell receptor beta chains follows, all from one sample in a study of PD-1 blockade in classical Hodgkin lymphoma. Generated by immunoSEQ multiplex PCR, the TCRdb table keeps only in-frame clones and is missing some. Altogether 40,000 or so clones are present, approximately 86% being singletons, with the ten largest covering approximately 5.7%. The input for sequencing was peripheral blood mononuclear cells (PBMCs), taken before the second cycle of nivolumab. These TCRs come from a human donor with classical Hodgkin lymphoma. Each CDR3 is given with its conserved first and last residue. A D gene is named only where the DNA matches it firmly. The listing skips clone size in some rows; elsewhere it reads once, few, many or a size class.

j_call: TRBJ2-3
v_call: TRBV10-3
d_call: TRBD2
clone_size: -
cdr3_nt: TGTGCCATCAGTGAGGGTCCTAGCGGGAATACAGATACGCAGTATTTT
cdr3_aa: CAISEGPSGNTDTQYF

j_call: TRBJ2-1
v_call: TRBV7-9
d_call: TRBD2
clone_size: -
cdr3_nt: TGTGCCAGCAGCGGACTAGCGGTGAATGAGCAGTTCTTC
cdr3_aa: CASSGLAVNEQFF

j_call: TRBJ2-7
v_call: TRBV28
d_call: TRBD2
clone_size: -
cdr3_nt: TGTGCCAGCAGTTTATGGGCTAGCGGGAGGTACGAGCAGTACTTC
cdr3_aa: CASSLWASGRYEQYF

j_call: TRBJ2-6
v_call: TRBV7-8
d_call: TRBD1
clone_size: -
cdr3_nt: TGTGCCAGCAGCCACCTTCAGGGGGCCGGGGCCAACGTCCTGACTTTC
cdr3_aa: CASSHLQGAGANVLTF

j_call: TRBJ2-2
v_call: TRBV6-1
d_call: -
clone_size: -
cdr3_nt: TGTGCCAGCAGTGAAGTATGGGGGCTGAACACCGGGGAGCTGTTTTTT
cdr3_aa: CASSEVWGLNTGELFF

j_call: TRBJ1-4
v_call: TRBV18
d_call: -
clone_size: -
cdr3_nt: TGTGCCAGCTCACCTACCAAAGCAACTAATGAAAAACTGTTTTTT
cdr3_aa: CASSPTKATNEKLFF

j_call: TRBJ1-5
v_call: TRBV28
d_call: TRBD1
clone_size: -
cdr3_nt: TGTGCCAGCAGTGGGACAGAAACCTATTGGGGAAATAGCAATCAGCCCCAGCATTTT
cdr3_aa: CASSGTETYWGNSNQPQHF

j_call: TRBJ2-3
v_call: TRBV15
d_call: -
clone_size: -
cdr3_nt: TGTGCCACCAGCGAGGAGGGATTTGCGGGAACCCCAGATACGCAGTATTTT
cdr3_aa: CATSEEGFAGTPDTQYF

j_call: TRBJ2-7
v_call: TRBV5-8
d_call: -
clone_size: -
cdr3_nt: TGTGCCAGCAGGAATCGCGGTACCCACTACGAGCAGTACTTC
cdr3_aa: CASRNRGTHYEQYF

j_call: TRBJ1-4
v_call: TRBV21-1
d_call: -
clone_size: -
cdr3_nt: TGTGCCAGCAGCAAAGAAAATGGTAGTGAAAAACTGTTTTTT
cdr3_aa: CASSKENGSEKLFF

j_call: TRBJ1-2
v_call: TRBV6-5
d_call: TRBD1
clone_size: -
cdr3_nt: TGTGCCAGCAGTCCTCCAGGGGGCTATGGCTACACCTTC
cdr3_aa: CASSPPGGYGYTF

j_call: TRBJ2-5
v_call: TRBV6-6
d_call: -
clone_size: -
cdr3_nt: TGTGCCAGCAGTCCCACCACAGGGTCAGAGACCCAGTACTTC
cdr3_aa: CASSPTTGSETQYF

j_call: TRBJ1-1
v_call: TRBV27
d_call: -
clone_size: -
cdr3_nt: TGTGCCAGCGGAATCAGGGGAGGCAACACTGAAGCTTTCTTT
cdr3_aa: CASGIRGGNTEAFF

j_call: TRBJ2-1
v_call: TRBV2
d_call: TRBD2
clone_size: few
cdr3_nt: TGTGCCAGCAGTAGGGCTAGCGGGATCGATGAGCAGTTCTTC
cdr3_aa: CASSRASGIDEQFF

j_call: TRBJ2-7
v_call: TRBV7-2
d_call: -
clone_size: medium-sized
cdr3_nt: TGTGCCAGCAGCCCCCGGGACGAGCAGTACTTC
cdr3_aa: CASSPRDEQYF

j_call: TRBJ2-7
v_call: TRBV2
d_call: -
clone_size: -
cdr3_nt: TGTGCCAGCACCGAACAGCCTCAGTACGAGCAGTACTTC
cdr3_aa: CASTEQPQYEQYF

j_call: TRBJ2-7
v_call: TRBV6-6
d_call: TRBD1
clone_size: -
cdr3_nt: TGTGCCAGCAGCCCAACAGGGGACGAGCAGTACTTC
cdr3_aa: CASSPTGDEQYF

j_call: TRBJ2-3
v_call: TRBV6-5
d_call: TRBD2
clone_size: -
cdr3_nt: TGTGCCAGCAGTCTCTTAGCGGGAGGCGGAGATACGCAGTATTTT
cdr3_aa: CASSLLAGGGDTQYF

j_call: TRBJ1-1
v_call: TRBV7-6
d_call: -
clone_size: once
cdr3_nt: TGTGCCAGCAGCTTTGGCCCCGGCGCCACTGAAGCTTTCTTT
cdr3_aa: CASSFGPGATEAFF

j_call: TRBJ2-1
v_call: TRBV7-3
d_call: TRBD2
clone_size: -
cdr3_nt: TGTGCCAGCAGCCTTATTAGCGGGGAAATATATGAGCAGTTCTTC
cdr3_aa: CASSLISGEIYEQFF

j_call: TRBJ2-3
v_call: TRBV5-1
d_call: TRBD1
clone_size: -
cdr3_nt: TGCGCCAGCAGCGAACAGGGGGCCGGCACAGATACGCAGTATTTT
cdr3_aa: CASSEQGAGTDTQYF

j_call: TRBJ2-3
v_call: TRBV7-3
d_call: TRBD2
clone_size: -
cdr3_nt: TGTGCCAGCAGCCCGGGGGGGCCCGGCACAGATACGCAGTATTTT
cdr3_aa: CASSPGGPGTDTQYF

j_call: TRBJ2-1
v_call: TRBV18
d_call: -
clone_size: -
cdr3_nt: TGTGCCAGCTCACCCGACCTTAGGGCCTCTCTCAATGAGCAGTTCTTC
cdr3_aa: CASSPDLRASLNEQFF

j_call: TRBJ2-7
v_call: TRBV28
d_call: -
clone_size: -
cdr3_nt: TGTGCCAGCAGTTTACTGGGGGGCCGCTACGAGCAGTACTTC
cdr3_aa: CASSLLGGRYEQYF

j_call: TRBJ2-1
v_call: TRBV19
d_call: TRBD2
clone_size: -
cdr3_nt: TGTGCCAGTATGAAGGGACTAGCGGGAGTTGAGCAGTTCTTC
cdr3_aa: CASMKGLAGVEQFF

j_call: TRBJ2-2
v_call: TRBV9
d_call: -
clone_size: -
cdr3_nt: TGTGCCAGCAGCTCCCAGTCGGCGGACGGGGAGCTGTTTTTT
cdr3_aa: CASSSQSADGELFF

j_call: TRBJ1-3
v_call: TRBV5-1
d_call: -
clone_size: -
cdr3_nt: TGCGCCAGCAGCTTGGAGATCGGGGTCACTGGAAACACCATATATTTT
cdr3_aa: CASSLEIGVTGNTIYF

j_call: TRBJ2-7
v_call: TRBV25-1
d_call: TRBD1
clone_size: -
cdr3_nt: TGTGCCAGCGGGGGTCTCAGGACAGGGGGATCCTACGAGCAGTACTTC
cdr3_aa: CASGGLRTGGSYEQYF

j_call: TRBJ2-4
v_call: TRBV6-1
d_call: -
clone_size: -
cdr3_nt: TGTGCCAGCAGTGAATCAGGCCCTAAAAACATTCAGTACTTC
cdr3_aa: CASSESGPKNIQYF

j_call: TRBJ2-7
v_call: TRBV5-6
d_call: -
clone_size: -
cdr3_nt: TGTGCCAGCAGCTTGAGTGGTATGGGACACCGTCCCTACGAGCAGTACTTC
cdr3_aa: CASSLSGMGHRPYEQYF

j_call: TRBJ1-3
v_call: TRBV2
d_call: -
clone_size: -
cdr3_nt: TGTGCCAGCAGTGCGGAGGACGGAAACACCATATATTTT
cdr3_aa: CASSAEDGNTIYF

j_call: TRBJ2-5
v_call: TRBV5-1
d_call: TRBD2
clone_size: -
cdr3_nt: TGCGCCAGCTCCCCTGGGCTAGCGGGAAACATTGAGACCCAGTACTTC
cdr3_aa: CASSPGLAGNIETQYF

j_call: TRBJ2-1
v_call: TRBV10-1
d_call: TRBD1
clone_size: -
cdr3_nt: TGCGCCAGCAGTGGAACCGGGACAGGGAACAATGAGCAGTTCTTC
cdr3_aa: CASSGTGTGNNEQFF

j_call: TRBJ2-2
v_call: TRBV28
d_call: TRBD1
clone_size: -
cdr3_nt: TGTGCCAGCCGGAATAGGGGGCACGACACCGGGGAGCTGTTTTTT
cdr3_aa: CASRNRGHDTGELFF

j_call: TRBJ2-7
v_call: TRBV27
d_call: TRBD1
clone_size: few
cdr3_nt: TGTGCCAGCCGATCTCGGGACAGATCCTACGAGCAGTACTTC
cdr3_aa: CASRSRDRSYEQYF

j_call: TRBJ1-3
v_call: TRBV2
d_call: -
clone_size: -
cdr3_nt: TGTGCCAGCAGTCAACCCAGGGGTTCTGGAAACACCATATATTTT
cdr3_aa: CASSQPRGSGNTIYF

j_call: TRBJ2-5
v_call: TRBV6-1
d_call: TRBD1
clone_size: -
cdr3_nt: TGTGCCAGCAGTCCTCGGACAGGGGTGGGGACCCAGTACTTC
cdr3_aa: CASSPRTGVGTQYF

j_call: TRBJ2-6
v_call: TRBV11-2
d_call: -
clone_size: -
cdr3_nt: TGTGCCAGCACCCGAGCCAGGGGTTCTGGGGCCAACGTCCTGACTTTC
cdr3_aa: CASTRARGSGANVLTF

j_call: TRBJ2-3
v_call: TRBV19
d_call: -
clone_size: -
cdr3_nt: TGTGCCAGTAGTCGCCCCGGGGCAGGAGATACGCAGTATTTT
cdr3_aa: CASSRPGAGDTQYF

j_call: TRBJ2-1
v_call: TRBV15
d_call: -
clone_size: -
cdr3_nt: TGTGCCACCGGAAAGGGACCGAATTACAATGAGCAGTTCTTC
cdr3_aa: CATGKGPNYNEQFF

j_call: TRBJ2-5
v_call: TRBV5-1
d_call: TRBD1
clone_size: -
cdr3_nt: TGCGCCAGCAGCCCGACAGGGGGTTTGGAGACCCAGTACTTC
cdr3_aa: CASSPTGGLETQYF

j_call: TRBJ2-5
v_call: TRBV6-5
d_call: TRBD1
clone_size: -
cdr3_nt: TGTGCCAGCAGTCCCGACAGGGTGCAAGAGACCCAGTACTTC
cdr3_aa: CASSPDRVQETQYF

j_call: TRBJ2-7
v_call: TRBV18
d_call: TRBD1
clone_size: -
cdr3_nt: TGTGCCAGCCACCCCGGGACAGGGGGCTCCTACGAGCAGTACTTC
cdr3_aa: CASHPGTGGSYEQYF

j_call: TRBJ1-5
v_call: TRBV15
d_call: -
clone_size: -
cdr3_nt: TGTGCCACCACCCCGGGACCGAGCAATCAGCCCCAGCATTTT
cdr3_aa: CATTPGPSNQPQHF

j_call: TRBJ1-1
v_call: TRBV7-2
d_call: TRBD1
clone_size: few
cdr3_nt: TGTGCCAGCAGCCCCAGTACCGGGACAGAGAACACTGAAGCTTTCTTT
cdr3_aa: CASSPSTGTENTEAFF

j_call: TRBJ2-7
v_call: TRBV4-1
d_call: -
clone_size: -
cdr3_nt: TGCGCCAGCAGCCAAGGGGGGATAGCGGCTTTAAGCTCCTACGAGCAGTACTTC
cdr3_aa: CASSQGGIAALSSYEQYF

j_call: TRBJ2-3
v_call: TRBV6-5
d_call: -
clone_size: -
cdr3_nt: TGTGCCAGCAGTTACTACGGGGGACCCACAGATACGCAGTATTTT
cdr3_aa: CASSYYGGPTDTQYF

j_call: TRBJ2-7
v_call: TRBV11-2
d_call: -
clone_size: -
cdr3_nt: TGTGCCAGCAGCTTAGCCCGGTTCCAATACGAGCAGTACTTC
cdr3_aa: CASSLARFQYEQYF

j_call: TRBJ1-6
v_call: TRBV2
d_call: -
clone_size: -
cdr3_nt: TGTGCCAGCAGCCAAGCCCGTGGATCACCCCTCCACTTT
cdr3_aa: CASSQARGSPLHF

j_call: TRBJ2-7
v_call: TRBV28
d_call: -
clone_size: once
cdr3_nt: TGTGCCAGCAGACCCCGACAGGCGAGCTCCTACGAGCAGTACTTC
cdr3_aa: CASRPRQASSYEQYF

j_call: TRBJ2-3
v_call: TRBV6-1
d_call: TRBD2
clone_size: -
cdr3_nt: TGTGCCAGCAGTGAAACTAGCGGGTTTTTCACAGATACGCAGTATTTT
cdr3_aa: CASSETSGFFTDTQYF

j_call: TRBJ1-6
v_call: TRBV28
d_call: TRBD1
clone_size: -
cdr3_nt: TGTGCCAGCAGAAGGACAGGTGGTTCACCCCTCCACTTT
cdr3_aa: CASRRTGGSPLHF

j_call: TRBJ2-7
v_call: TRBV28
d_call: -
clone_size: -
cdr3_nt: TGTGCCAGCCATCACCGACTGAAGGCTACCTCCTACGAGCAGTACTTC
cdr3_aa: CASHHRLKATSYEQYF